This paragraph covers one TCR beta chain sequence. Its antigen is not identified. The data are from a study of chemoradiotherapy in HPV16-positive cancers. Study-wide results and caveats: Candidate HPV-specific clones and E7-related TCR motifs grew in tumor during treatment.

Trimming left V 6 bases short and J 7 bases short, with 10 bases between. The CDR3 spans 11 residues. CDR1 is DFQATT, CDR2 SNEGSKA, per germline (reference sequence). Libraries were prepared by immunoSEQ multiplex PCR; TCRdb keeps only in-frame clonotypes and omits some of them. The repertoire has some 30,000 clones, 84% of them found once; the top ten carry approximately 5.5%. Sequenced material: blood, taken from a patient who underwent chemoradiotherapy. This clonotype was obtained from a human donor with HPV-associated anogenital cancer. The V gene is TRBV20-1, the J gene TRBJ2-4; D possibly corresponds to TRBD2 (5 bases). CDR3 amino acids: CSAREQNIQYF. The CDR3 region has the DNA TGCAGTGCAAGGGAGCAGAACATTCAGTACTTC.